This T cell receptor beta chain is from a study of a mutant IDH1 vaccine in newly diagnosed glioma. In the study overall: Scheduled for weeks 1, 3, 5, 7, 11, 15, 19 and 23, eight vaccinations were given to patients. Treated patients showed a male proportion of roughly 62%, a female proportion of about 40%, and a mean age of around 39 years. Findings of the study overall: Evidence of vaccine-induced immune responses was documented in approximately 93% of patients. Apparently unrelated to pseudoprogression were changes in the top peripheral T cell clonotypes.

TCRdb's table, derived via immunoSEQ multiplex PCR, lists solely in-frame clones and lacks some. Among about 52,000 clones listed, around 90% were seen once. Noted time point: week 11, during vaccination. A 20-mer mutant IDH1 peptide at 300 ug was injected subcutaneously with topical imiquimod. As to this clone: What it recognizes is unknown.

The CDR3 covers 14 residues. Germline V CDR1 and CDR2: SNHLY, FYNNEI. J lost 6 bases, V lost 6 bases, and 5 bases had no gene match. This sequence originates from a man in his fifties with glioma. The J gene is TRBJ2-3, the V gene TRBV2; 11 bases agree with TRBD2. The source material was PBMCs, sampled from a glioma patient whose treatment included an IDH1 peptide vaccine. In DNA, the CDR3 is TGTGCCAGCAGCCTCGGGACTAGCGGCGATACGCAGTATTTT. Its translation is CASSLGTSGDTQYF.